Following are 32 T cell receptor beta chains from one sample sequenced in a study of STAT5B mutations in CD4+ large granular lymphocyte leukemia. TCRdb's table, derived via immunoSEQ multiplex PCR, lists solely in-frame clones and lacks some. Here the sample spans around 31,000 clones, around 72% being singletons. The sequenced sample was CD4+ T cells from blood buffy coats. These receptors were taken from a human donor in good health.

J is TRBJ2-2 and V is TRBV7-2; D is unresolved. V shed 2 bases and J shed 2 bases, with 12 bases lying between them. The CDR3 is 16 residues long. Germline CDR1 reads SGHTA; CDR2 reads FQGNSA. CDR3 in DNA: TGTGCCAGCAGCTTAATGGCCGGCCCCAACACCGGGGAGCTGTTTTTT. It is translated as CASSLMAGPNTGELFF.

This clone was seen just once. The genes are TRBV9 and TRBJ2-3, with 10 bases that match TRBD2. The CDR3 covers 15 residues. V was clipped by 0 bases and J by 6 bases; unmatched bases: 4. From germline, CDR1 is SGDLS and CDR2 YYNGEE. The CDR3 coding sequence is TGTGCCAGCAGCGTAGGGGCTAGCGGGGGCGATACGCAGTATTTT. Amino acids: CASSVGASGGDTQYF.

The V call is TRBV6-1, the J call TRBJ2-5; TRBD1 might be the D (5 bases). V was pared by 6 bases and J by 7 bases, with 12 bases between. This CDR3 has 12 residues. Germline V lookup: CDR1 MNHNS, CDR2 SASEGT. CDR3 sequence reads: CASRDSGWTQYF. Here the CDR3 DNA reads TGTGCCAGCAGAGACTCAGGGTGGACCCAGTACTTC.

J is TRBJ1-4 and V is TRBV5-1; no clear D. V lost 2 bases, J lost 7 bases, and 0 bases lay in between. CDR3 size: 10 residues. Per the germline V gene, CDR1 is SGHRS and CDR2 is YFSETQ. The CDR3 nucleotides read TGCGCCAGCAGCTTTGAAAAACTGTTTTTT. Its protein product is CASSFEKLFF.

V is TRBV10-3 and J is TRBJ2-1; TRBD2 matches at 10 bases. V lost 6 bases, J lost 7 bases, and 9 bases stayed unmatched. Germline V gene data show CDR1 as ENHRY and CDR2 as SYGVKD. The CDR3 has 15 residues. The CDR3 region is CAIRPGLASWNEQFF. The CDR3 DNA follows: TGTGCCATCAGGCCGGGACTAGCGTCTTGGAATGAGCAGTTCTTC.

The gene calls are TRBV7-8 and TRBJ1-2; no clear D. V was shortened by 5 bases and J by 7 bases, with 17 bases between the two germline ends. This CDR3 has 14 residues. CDR1 is SGHVS and CDR2 is FQNEAQ in the germline V gene. CDR3 protein: CASSLSRHPLGYTF. The CDR3 nucleotides read TGTGCCAGCAGCCTATCCCGACATCCTCTTGGCTACACCTTC.

V usage is TRBV9 and J usage is TRBJ1-1; no clear D gene. CDR1 and CDR2 (germline): SGDLS, YYNGEE. Trimming cost V 2 bases and J 5 bases, with 13 bases left between them. The CDR3 extends over 14 amino acids. CDR3 nucleotides: TGTGCCAGCAGCGTGGGGATCCCGTTAACTGAAGCTTTCTTT. It is translated as CASSVGIPLTEAFF.

The chain links TRBV5-1 to TRBJ2-1; 10 nucleotides align to TRBD1. Germline V gives CDR1 SGHRS, CDR2 YFSETQ. This CDR3 region has 15 residues. Losses at the gene ends were 1 base for V and 7 bases for J; bases not matched to a gene: 5. CDR3 amino acids: CASSLLGQGVNEQFF. CDR3 DNA sequence: TGCGCCAGCAGCTTGTTAGGACAGGGGGTTAATGAGCAGTTCTTC.

The chain combines TRBV2 with TRBJ2-7; D not certain. The V gene's germline CDR1 is SNHLY and CDR2 FYNNEI. Trimming removed 5 bases from V and 3 bases from J, with 5 bases in between. This CDR3 has 11 residues. The CDR3 DNA reads TGTGCCAGCAGTCAGTACTACGAGCAGTACTTC. Amino acid sequence: CASSQYYEQYF.

Comments on this clone: Other DNA sequences within the sample encode an identical CDR3. V and J are TRBV5-1 and TRBJ2-3; D perhaps matches TRBD1 (5 bases). Per germline, CDR1 SGHRS and CDR2 YFSETQ. V lost 0 bases, J lost 3 bases, and 11 bases lay in between. This CDR3 comprises 15 residues. The CDR3 DNA is TGCGCCAGCAGCTTGGGTGGGGCCAGTACAGATACGCAGTATTTT. Protein product: CASSLGGASTDTQYF.

This rearrangement joins TRBV19 to TRBJ1-5, with a tentative D call TRBD1 (5 bases). V lost 4 bases to trimming and J lost 5 bases, with 12 bases between them. The CDR3 is made up of 14 amino acids. Per germline, CDR1 LNHDA and CDR2 SQIVND (reference sequence). CDR3 coding DNA: TGTGCCAGTAGTAGGGGGAATTCGGATCAGCCCCAGCATTTT. Protein product: CASSRGNSDQPQHF.

The chain links TRBV30 to TRBJ1-3; D is possibly TRBD1 (6 bases). Trimming removed 4 bases from V and 2 bases from J, with 15 bases in between. CDR3 length: 15 residues. The germline V gene encodes CDR1 GTSNPN and CDR2 SVGIG (reference sequence). The CDR3 spells CAWIPGGGAGNTIYF. The CDR3 DNA follows: TGTGCCTGGATCCCGGGGGGGGGCGCTGGAAACACCATATATTTT.

The V and J genes are TRBV11-2 and TRBJ2-2, with D perhaps TRBD2 (6 bases). Trimming took 4 bases from V and 6 from J, leaving 21 bases between them. The CDR3 spans 17 residues. Germline CDR1 SGHAT, CDR2 FQNNGV. CDR3 in DNA: TGTGCCAGCAGCTCGGGACGGGGGACTTTGGTGGCCGGGGAGCTGTTTTTT. Its translation is CASSSGRGTLVAGELFF.

J is TRBJ2-7 and V is TRBV7-9; 8 positions match TRBD2. CDR1 and CDR2 (germline): SEHNR, FQNEAQ (reference sequence). This CDR3 spans 15 amino acids. The junction had 10 bases not matched to a gene; V was cut back by 5 bases and J by 4 bases. The CDR3 DNA reads TGTGCCAGCAGCCCCGGGGCGGGGGGCAGGTACGAGCAGTACTTC. This sequence encodes CASSPGAGGRYEQYF.

The table lists this clone with a few counts. The chain has TRBV27 and TRBJ1-4; 10 nucleotides line up with TRBD1. J was trimmed by 4 bases and V by 4 bases; bases with no gene match: 6. The CDR3 loop spans 16 amino acids. Germline V CDR1 and CDR2: MNHEY, SMNVEV (reference sequence). CDR3 amino acids: CASSSRTGGYNEKLFF. CDR3 sequence (DNA): TGTGCCAGCAGTTCCCGGACAGGGGGGTATAATGAAAAACTGTTTTTT.

The V and J genes are TRBV5-1 and TRBJ2-3, with no clear D. Germline CDR1 is SGHRS and CDR2 is YFSETQ. The V and J ends lost 2 bases and 4 bases respectively, with 11 bases between them. The CDR3 is 14 residues long. The CDR3 bases are TGCGCCAGCAGCTTCGAGAAGGCTGCAGATACGCAGTATTTT. This sequence encodes CASSFEKAADTQYF.

This chain uses TRBV18 with TRBJ1-4; TRBD1 is a possible D gene (5 bases). Germline V gene sequence: CDR1 KGHSH, CDR2 LQKENI. V was trimmed by 2 bases and J by 6 bases, leaving 10 bases between them. The CDR3 has 14 residues. CDR3: CASSPDWGDEKLFF. The CDR3 DNA sequence: TGTGCCAGCTCACCAGACTGGGGGGATGAAAAACTGTTTTTT. The full variable domain, in which reference TRBV18 and TRBJ1-4 provide the parts outside the CDR3, is NAGVMQNPRHLVRRRGQEARLRCSPMKGHSHVYWYRQLPEEGLKFMVYLQKENIIDESGMPKERFSAEFPKEGPSILRIQQVVRGDSAAYFCASSPDWGDEKLFFGSGTQLSVL.

The chain carries TRBV5-1 and TRBJ2-7; D is uncertain. Deletions cut 4 bases from V and 5 bases from J, with 13 bases between. This CDR3 spans 13 amino acids. Germline-derived CDR1 and CDR2 are SGHRS and YFSETQ. This CDR3 is CASSRFGKDEQYF. CDR3 sequence (DNA): TGCGCCAGCAGCCGTTTTGGAAAGGACGAGCAGTACTTC.

The chain couples TRBV30 to TRBJ2-3; tentative D call: TRBD1 (5 bases). Germline V gene sequence: CDR1 GTSNPN, CDR2 SVGIG (reference sequence). The CDR3 covers 16 residues. V was shortened by 2 bases and J by 0 bases, with 15 bases between the two germline ends. CDR3 region: CAWSQGTAKSTDTQYF. CDR3 nucleotides: TGTGCCTGGAGTCAGGGAACGGCCAAAAGCACAGATACGCAGTATTTT.

The chain recombines TRBV5-1 with TRBJ2-1; 8 bases match TRBD2. Trimming cost V 2 bases and J 5 bases; bases outside gene matches: 6. The CDR3 is 15 amino acids. From germline, CDR1 is SGHRS and CDR2 YFSETQ. Here the CDR3 DNA reads TGCGCCAGCAGCTTAGTAGCGGGATCCAACAATGAGCAGTTCTTC. Its protein product is CASSLVAGSNNEQFF.

The chain has TRBV5-1 and TRBJ2-1; 8 bases match TRBD2. The CDR3 is 18 residues long. V dropped 4 bases and J dropped 0; count of bases not matched to a gene: 12. The V gene's germline CDR1 is SGHRS and CDR2 YFSETQ. CDR3 residues: CASSPRGGGGNSYNEQFF. Here the CDR3 DNA reads TGCGCCAGCAGCCCTCGGGGGGGTGGGGGAAACTCCTACAATGAGCAGTTCTTC.

The chain carries TRBV7-8 and TRBJ2-1; 8 nucleotides match TRBD1. Looked up from germline, CDR1 is SGHVS and CDR2 is FQNEAQ. The CDR3 spans 15 residues. Germline trimming cut 4 bases from V and 3 bases from J; bases unmatched to any gene: 5. CDR3 sequence: CASSYDRGFYNEQFF. CDR3 DNA: TGTGCCAGCAGCTACGACAGGGGCTTCTACAATGAGCAGTTCTTC.

This chain connects TRBV19 to TRBJ2-7; 9 bases are shared with TRBD1. Per the germline V gene, CDR1 is LNHDA and CDR2 is SQIVND (reference sequence). The CDR3 is made up of 16 amino acids. The V gene end was trimmed by 7 bases and the J gene end by 3 bases; junction bases not matched to a gene: 13. The CDR3 DNA reads TGTGCCAGTACCTCCCTGCCGGGACAGGGAGACTACGAGCAGTACTTC. Encoded protein: CASTSLPGQGDYEQYF.

The chain has TRBV5-5 and TRBJ1-6, with 9 bases lining up with TRBD1. Germline V gene sequence: CDR1 SGHKS, CDR2 YYEKEE (reference sequence). The CDR3 length is 16 residues. V lost 4 bases and J lost 9; bases outside the gene matches: 11. The CDR3 spells CASSDVGTGLRSPLHF. DNA for the CDR3: TGTGCCAGCAGCGATGTCGGGACAGGGCTACGTTCACCCCTCCACTTT.

This chain links TRBV9 with TRBJ1-6, with 8 bases aligning to TRBD1. CDR1 is SGDLS, CDR2 YYNGEE, per germline. Unmatched junction bases numbered 7, after V lost 0 bases and J lost 8 bases. The length of the CDR3 is 16 residues. The CDR3: CASSVDTGGYHSPLHF. The DNA of the CDR3 is TGTGCCAGCAGCGTAGACACAGGGGGGTACCATTCACCCCTCCACTTT.

The sample holds a few counts of this clone. J is TRBJ1-3 and V is TRBV4-2; D gene uncertain. Per the germline V gene, CDR1 is LGHNA and CDR2 is YNFKEQ. V was pared by 0 bases and J by 0 bases, with 6 bases between. The CDR3 length is 15 residues. The CDR3: CASSQEMSSGNTIYF. The DNA of the CDR3 is TGTGCCAGCAGCCAAGAAATGAGCTCTGGAAACACCATATATTTT.

The chain has TRBV18 and TRBJ1-1; 9 positions match TRBD1. The V gene end was trimmed by 3 bases and the J gene end by 1 base; junction bases not matched to a gene: 6. CDR1 is KGHSH and CDR2 is LQKENI in the germline V gene. The CDR3 runs to 16 residues. CDR3 sequence: CASSPIVGQGNTEAFF. In DNA form, the CDR3 reads TGTGCCAGCTCACCTATCGTGGGACAGGGGAACACTGAAGCTTTCTTT. Looking up the rest from reference TRBV18 and TRBJ1-1 gives the full variable domain: NAGVMQNPRHLVRRRGQEARLRCSPMKGHSHVYWYRQLPEEGLKFMVYLQKENIIDESGMPKERFSAEFPKEGPSILRIQQVVRGDSAAYFCASSPIVGQGNTEAFFGQGTRLTVV.

The rearrangement uses TRBV27 and TRBJ1-6, with 11 nucleotides matching TRBD1. The junction had 7 bases not matched to a gene; V was cut back by 5 bases and J by 10 bases. Germline V CDR1 and CDR2: MNHEY, SMNVEV (reference sequence). The length of the CDR3 is 15 residues. In DNA form, the CDR3 reads TGTGCCAGCAGTCCCGGGACAGGGGGTCGCTCACCCCTCCACTTT. This gives the protein CASSPGTGGRSPLHF.

The chain employs TRBV7-2 and TRBJ1-3, with 8 bases that match TRBD1. Per germline, CDR1 SGHTA and CDR2 FQGNSA. V shed 4 bases and J 1 base; nucleotides not matched to a gene: 3. The CDR3 loop spans 15 amino acids. The CDR3 DNA sequence: TGTGCCAGCAGCTCAGGGGGCGCGTCTGGAAACACCATATATTTT. This gives the protein CASSSGGASGNTIYF.

The CDR3 sequence: CASSLPGRDYGYTF. The CDR3 DNA reads as TGCGCCAGCAGCCTTCCCGGGAGGGACTATGGCTACACCTTC. The chain employs TRBV4-1 and TRBJ1-2; D gene unclear. In germline, CDR1 is MGHRA, CDR2 YSYEKL. CDR3 length: 14 amino acids. V shed 4 bases and J shed 3 bases, with 12 bases lying between them.

This clone showed up just a few times. The J gene is TRBJ1-4, the V gene TRBV2; unclear D gene. The CDR3 spans 12 residues. V was clipped by 7 bases and J by 8 bases, with 11 bases between them. Germline V CDR1 and CDR2: SNHLY, FYNNEI. CDR3 in amino acids: CASKETEEKLFF. For the CDR3, the DNA is TGTGCCAGCAAGGAGACGGAAGAAAAACTGTTTTTT.

V and J are TRBV18 and TRBJ1-1; no clear D gene. The CDR3 contains 12 residues. Germline V CDR1 and CDR2: KGHSH, LQKENI. V shed 3 bases and J shed 5 bases, with 7 bases lying between them. CDR3 in amino acids: CASSPEGTEAFF. The CDR3 nucleotides read TGTGCCAGCTCACCGGAGGGAACTGAAGCTTTCTTT.